A selection of T cell receptor beta chains follows, all from one sample in a study of cytomegalovirus exposure and HLA in healthy donors. The data were produced by immunoSEQ multiplex PCR, yet TCRdb's version contains in-frame clones alone and is incomplete. The data contain under 90,000 clones, about four fifths of them singletons. The sample taken for sequencing was PBMCs. The receptor set was obtained from a man aged 35-49 years in good health and CMV-seronegative. The CDR3 runs from the conserved cysteine through the conserved F or W. D genes are given only for firm matches. Clone sizes are given selectively: once, few, many, or a class where the clone is expanded.

cdr3_aa cdr3_nt j_call d_call v_call clone_size
CASRATTGLSYNEQFF TGTGCCAGCAGGGCAACTACAGGCCTCTCCTACAATGAGCAGTTCTTC TRBJ2-1 - TRBV7-2 -
CASSYGDRVDTEAFF TGTGCCAGCAGTTACGGGGACAGGGTCGACACTGAAGCTTTCTTT TRBJ1-1 TRBD1 TRBV6-5 -
CASSLVRFQTPNEKLFF TGTGCCAGCAGCTTGGTCAGGTTTCAAACGCCTAATGAAAAACTGTTTTTT TRBJ1-4 - TRBV11-2 few
CASSPVPSSYNEQFF TGTGCCAGCAGCCCGGTCCCGAGCTCCTACAATGAGCAGTTCTTC TRBJ2-1 - TRBV7-2 few
CASSLETNYGYTF TGTGCCAGCAGCTTGGAGACAAACTATGGCTACACCTTC TRBJ1-2 - TRBV5-4 -
CASSLGWQDYEQYF TGCGCCAGCAGCTTGGGATGGCAGGACTACGAGCAGTACTTC TRBJ2-7 - TRBV5-1 -
CASSTESSGNTIYF TGCGCCAGCAGTACGGAGAGCTCTGGAAACACCATATATTTT TRBJ1-3 - TRBV5-1 -
CASSLVRRKNGGIYEQYF TGTGCCAGCAGTCTTGTTCGTCGAAAGAACGGAGGAATTTACGAGCAGTACTTC TRBJ2-7 - TRBV28 -
CASSQDPLGYSGNTIYF TGCGCCAGCAGCCAAGATCCTTTGGGCTACTCTGGAAACACCATATATTTT TRBJ1-3 - TRBV4-1 -
CASSLGDSYNEQFF TGCGCCAGCAGCTTAGGCGACAGCTACAATGAGCAGTTCTTC TRBJ2-1 - TRBV5-1 -
CASRLQGNYGYTF TGTGCCAGCAGATTACAGGGGAACTATGGCTACACCTTC TRBJ1-2 TRBD1 TRBV27 -
CATTDRAYGYTF TGTGCCACCACGGACAGGGCCTATGGCTACACCTTC TRBJ1-2 TRBD1 TRBV10-3 -
CASSYLQGDTQYF TGTGCCAGCAGTTACTTACAGGGGGATACGCAGTATTTT TRBJ2-3 TRBD1 TRBV6-5 -
CASSQDPGRGQGRYGYTF TGTGCCAGCAGCCAAGATCCAGGCAGGGGTCAAGGGCGATATGGCTACACCTTC TRBJ1-2 - TRBV14 -